The 21 T cell receptor beta chains in this list originate from one sample, sequenced in a study of OX40 agonist ivuxolimab in advanced cancers. Profiling relied on immunoSEQ multiplex PCR, and the TCRdb table lists in-frame clones only, not all of them. The profile shows about 100,000 clones, approximately 90% of them singletons. Here the sequenced sample was CD4+ or CD8+ T cells sorted from blood, taken in a trial of the OX40 agonist ivuxolimab. These receptors came from an adult with an advanced solid tumor such as melanoma, head and neck, liver or kidney cancer.

The chain couples TRBV28 to TRBJ2-7; 10 bases are shared with TRBD1. V gave up 4 bases and J gave up 2 bases; unmatched junction bases: 11. The germline CDR1 and CDR2 sequences are MDHEN and SYDVKM. CDR3 size: 17 residues. The CDR3: CASSSLGQGRYPYEQYF. The DNA of the CDR3 is TGTGCCAGCAGTTCCTTGGGACAGGGGCGTTATCCCTACGAGCAGTACTTC.

The chain carries TRBV5-4 and TRBJ2-5, with 12 bases matching TRBD2. This CDR3 has 16 residues. Germline trimming cut 0 bases from V and 2 bases from J; bases unmatched to any gene: 2. Germline values: CDR1 SGHNT, CDR2 YYREEE (reference sequence). In DNA form, the CDR3 reads TGTGCCAGCAGCTTGGATCTAGCGGGAGGGCAAGAGACCCAGTACTTC. It translates to CASSLDLAGGQETQYF.

CDR3 loop: CASTRTGAVTEAFF. CDR3 sequence (DNA): TGCGCCAGCACCAGGACAGGGGCGGTCACTGAAGCTTTCTTT. The V call is TRBV5-1, the J call TRBJ1-1; TRBD1 matches 9 bases. The CDR3 length is 14 residues. Germline CDR1 reads SGHRS; CDR2 reads YFSETQ. V dropped 6 bases and J dropped 4; count of bases not matched to a gene: 7.

Comments on this clone: This sample includes further DNA sequences coding for the same CDR3. The V call is TRBV28, the J call TRBJ1-1, with D perhaps matching TRBD1 (5 bases). V lost 5 bases and J lost 2, with 15 bases in between. The CDR3 length is 15 residues. The germline gives CDR1 MDHEN, CDR2 SYDVKM. For the CDR3, the DNA is TGTGCCAGCAGTCCACCAGGGAGGGGTAACACTGAAGCTTTCTTT. This translates into CASSPPGRGNTEAFF. Full variable domain (outside the CDR3, taken from reference TRBV28 and TRBJ1-1): DVKVTQSSRYLVKRTGEKVFLECVQDMDHENMFWYRQDPGLGLRLIYFSYDVKMKEKGDIPEGYSVSREKKERFSLILESASTNQTSMYLCASSPPGRGNTEAFFGQGTRLTVV.

V gene TRBV28 combines with J gene TRBJ2-7; D gene unclear. Germline CDR1 reads MDHEN; CDR2 reads SYDVKM. Trimming cost V 2 bases and J 2 bases, with 7 bases left between them. This CDR3 comprises 13 residues. The CDR3 bases are TGTGCCAGCAGTTTAACCTATCCCTACGAGCAGTACTTC. Encoded protein: CASSLTYPYEQYF.

Only a few counts were recorded for this clone. The rearrangement links TRBV7-3 to TRBJ2-1, with D unresolved. This CDR3 has 16 amino acids. V lost 5 bases and J lost 8, with 22 bases in between. CDR1 is SGHTA, CDR2 FQGTGA, per germline. The CDR3 nucleotides read TGTGCCAGCAGCCAAGGAGCCCGGGCCGGGTTTTATGAGCAGTTCTTC. Encoded protein: CASSQGARAGFYEQFF.

This clone occurred a few times. V usage is TRBV2 and J usage is TRBJ1-5, with D possibly matching TRBD1 (5 bases). The V end lost 2 bases, the J end lost 3 bases, and 11 bases lay between the germline ends. Germline CDR1 is SNHLY and CDR2 is FYNNEI. The length of the CDR3 is 15 residues. CDR3 in DNA: TGTGCCAGCAGTGAAAAAGACAGTTTCAATCAGCCCCAGCATTTT. Translated, it gives CASSEKDSFNQPQHF.

The chain combines TRBV18 with TRBJ2-7; 7 bases line up with TRBD1. The germline V gene has CDR1 KGHSH and CDR2 LQKENI. The CDR3 has 14 amino acids. V lost 3 bases and J lost 2; bases outside the gene matches: 4. In DNA form, the CDR3 reads TGTGCCAGCTCACCGGACAGGATTACCTACGAGCAGTACTTC. As protein: CASSPDRITYEQYF.

V usage is TRBV4-1 and J usage is TRBJ1-2; 8 bases fit TRBD1. The CDR3 sequence is 13 residues long. V lost 6 bases and J lost 5; bases outside the gene matches: 5. Germline V gene lookup returns CDR1 MGHRA and CDR2 YSYEKL. The CDR3 nucleotides read TGCGCCAGCAGGGCTACAGGGGGTTATGGCTACACCTTC. Its protein product is CASRATGGYGYTF.

DNA of the CDR3: TGTGCCAGCATCCTTGGACAGCAAGAGACCCAGTACTTC. The encoded protein is CASILGQQETQYF. The chain joins TRBV7-9 to TRBJ2-5; TRBD1 might be the D (6 bases). The germline V and J ends were trimmed by 7 bases and 2 bases, with 11 bases remaining between them. Germline V gene data show CDR1 as SEHNR and CDR2 as FQNEAQ (reference sequence). The CDR3 runs 13 residues. Based on the CDR3 plus reference TRBV7-9 and TRBJ2-5, the full variable domain is DTGVSQNPRHKITKRGQNVTFRCDPISEHNRLYWYRQTLGQGPEFLTYFQNEAQLEKSRLLSDRFSAERPKGSFSTLEIQRTEQGDSAMYLCASILGQQETQYFGPGTRLLVL.

The genes are TRBV6-6 and TRBJ2-7; TRBD1 matches at 7 bases. Germline CDR1 is MNHNY and CDR2 is SVGAGI (reference sequence). The CDR3 length is 14 residues. Trimming cost V 6 bases and J 3 bases; bases outside gene matches: 8. The CDR3 DNA reads as TGTGCCAGCAGCTATGACAGGGCCAACTACGAGCAGTACTTC. As protein: CASSYDRANYEQYF.

The chain employs TRBV14 and TRBJ2-7; D tentatively fits TRBD1 or TRBD2 (5 bases each). Germline loops: CDR1 SGHDN, CDR2 FVKESK. The length of the CDR3 is 12 residues. V lost 5 bases to trimming and J lost 8 bases, with 13 bases between them. The DNA for the CDR3 is TGTGCCAGCAGCTTTGGGACCGTTAAGCAGTACTTC. Residues: CASSFGTVKQYF.

The CDR3 loop is CATSRLGQGLREKLFF. The CDR3 DNA sequence: TGTGCCACCAGCAGATTGGGACAGGGGCTAAGGGAAAAACTGTTTTTT. V is TRBV15 and J is TRBJ1-4; 10 nucleotides agree with TRBD1. CDR1 is LNHNV and CDR2 is YYDKDF in the germline V gene (reference sequence). CDR3 length: 16 residues. V shed 2 bases and J 8 bases; nucleotides not matched to a gene: 8.

The chain has TRBV5-1 and TRBJ2-7, with 11 nucleotides matching TRBD2. Trimming cost V 4 bases and J 7 bases; bases outside gene matches: 7. The CDR3 is made up of 14 amino acids. Germline V gene lookup returns CDR1 SGHRS and CDR2 YFSETQ. In nucleotides, the CDR3 is TGCGCCAGCAGCCCACTAGCGGGAGTAGAAGAGCAGTACTTC. This gives the protein CASSPLAGVEEQYF. The entire variable domain, with the rest obtained from reference TRBV5-1 and TRBJ2-7, is as follows: KAGVTQTPRYLIKTRGQQVTLSCSPISGHRSVSWYQQTPGQGLQFLFEYFSETQRNKGNFPGRFSGRQFSNSRSEMNVSTLELGDSALYLCASSPLAGVEEQYFGPGTRLTVT.

The rearrangement uses TRBV5-5 and TRBJ2-5; the D gene is possibly TRBD2 (6 bases). V shed 1 base and J shed 3 bases, with 10 bases lying between them. The length of the CDR3 is 14 residues. Looked up from germline, CDR1 is SGHKS and CDR2 is YYEKEE (reference sequence). In DNA form, the CDR3 reads TGTGCCAGCAGCTTGCCATTAGCGGAAGAGACCCAGTACTTC. Encoded protein: CASSLPLAEETQYF.

J is TRBJ2-3 and V is TRBV18; possibly TRBD2 for D (5 bases). Looked up from germline, CDR1 is KGHSH and CDR2 is LQKENI. The length of the CDR3 is 15 residues. V lost 5 bases, J lost 2 bases, and 14 bases lay in between. The CDR3 DNA reads TGTGCCAGCTCATTAATCTGGGAGACCACAGATACGCAGTATTTT. This gives the protein CASSLIWETTDTQYF. Together with reference TRBV18 and TRBJ2-3, the CDR3 gives the full variable domain: NAGVMQNPRHLVRRRGQEARLRCSPMKGHSHVYWYRQLPEEGLKFMVYLQKENIIDESGMPKERFSAEFPKEGPSILRIQQVVRGDSAAYFCASSLIWETTDTQYFGPGTRLTVL.

The chain links TRBV11-2 to TRBJ2-5, with a weak D call TRBD1 (5 bases). The CDR3 loop spans 14 amino acids. The V and J ends lost 1 base and 5 bases respectively, with 11 bases between them. Germline CDR1 reads SGHAT; CDR2 reads FQNNGV. The CDR3 spells CASSLGQSPETQYF. The CDR3 nucleotides are TGTGCCAGCAGCTTAGGACAGTCCCCGGAGACCCAGTACTTC.

This chain uses TRBV7-2 with TRBJ1-1; a weak D match, TRBD1 (5 bases). The CDR3 spans 14 residues. V was pared by 7 bases and J by 1 base, with 13 bases between. CDR1 and CDR2 from the germline V gene are SGHTA and FQGNSA. The CDR3, as DNA: TGTGCCAGCAAAGTAGAGCAGGGGAACACTGAAGCTTTCTTT. Encoded protein: CASKVEQGNTEAFF. The variable domain in full, completed from reference TRBV7-2 and TRBJ1-1, reads GAGVSQSPSNKVTEKGKDVELRCDPISGHTALYWYRQSLGQGLEFLIYFQGNSAPDKSGLPSDRFSAERTGGSVSTLTIQRTQQEDSAVYLCASKVEQGNTEAFFGQGTRLTVV.

This chain joins TRBV6-6 and TRBJ2-2, with D unclear. Trimming shortened V by 2 bases and J by 3 bases, and 4 bases separated the two germline ends. Germline V gives CDR1 MNHNY, CDR2 SVGAGI (reference sequence). CDR3 length: 13 amino acids. This CDR3 is CASSYRDTGELFF. In nucleotides, the CDR3 is TGTGCCAGCAGTTACAGGGACACCGGGGAGCTGTTTTTT.

The V and J genes are TRBV28 and TRBJ1-5, with D tentatively TRBD1 (5 bases). CDR3 size: 14 residues. Germline V lookup: CDR1 MDHEN, CDR2 SYDVKM. Deletions cut 7 bases from V and 5 bases from J, with 15 bases between. The CDR3 here is CASTDKRGYQPQHF. In nucleotides, the CDR3 is TGTGCCAGCACCGACAAGAGGGGCTATCAGCCCCAGCATTTT. Combining the CDR3 with reference TRBV28 and TRBJ1-5 gives the whole variable domain DVKVTQSSRYLVKRTGEKVFLECVQDMDHENMFWYRQDPGLGLRLIYFSYDVKMKEKGDIPEGYSVSREKKERFSLILESASTNQTSMYLCASTDKRGYQPQHFGDGTRLSIL.

The genes are TRBV19 and TRBJ2-2; 8 bases map to TRBD2. The CDR3 runs 15 residues. The ends lost 3 bases at V and 7 bases at J; junction bases unmatched: 7. Germline CDR1 and CDR2: LNHDA and SQIVND (reference sequence). CDR3 DNA: TGTGCCAGTAGTATCCCCGGGAGGGCCATCGGGGAGCTGTTTTTT. Translating gives CASSIPGRAIGELFF.